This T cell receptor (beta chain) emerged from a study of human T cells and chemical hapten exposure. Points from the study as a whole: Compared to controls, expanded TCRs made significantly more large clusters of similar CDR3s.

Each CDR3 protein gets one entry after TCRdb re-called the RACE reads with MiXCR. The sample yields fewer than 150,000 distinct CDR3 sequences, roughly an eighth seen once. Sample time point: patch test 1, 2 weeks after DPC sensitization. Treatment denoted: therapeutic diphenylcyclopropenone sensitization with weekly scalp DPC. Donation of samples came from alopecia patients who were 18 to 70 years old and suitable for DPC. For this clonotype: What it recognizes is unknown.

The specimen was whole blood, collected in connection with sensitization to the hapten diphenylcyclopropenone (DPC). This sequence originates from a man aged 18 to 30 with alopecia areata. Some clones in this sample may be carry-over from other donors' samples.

The DNA of the CDR3 is TGTGCTAGTGGTTTGGTAATTGGGACAGTATGGGAGCAGTACGTC. It specifies CASGLVIGTVWEQYV. The rearrangement joins TRBV12-5 to TRBJ2-7; 7 nucleotides line up with TRBD1. Looked up from germline, CDR1 is LGHNT and CDR2 is FRNRAP. J lost 7 bases, V lost 0 bases, and 9 bases had no gene match. The length of the CDR3 is 15 residues.